A single sample is the source of the 19 T cell receptor beta chains below, sequenced in a study of blood T cell repertoires in COVID-19. Method: immunoSEQ multiplex PCR; TCRdb's copy keeps in-frame clones and lacks some. The sample has under 300,000 clones; roughly 88% are singletons. The sequencing sample was made of PBMCs or T cells enriched from blood (not recorded which). The receptors here all came from a woman in her 40s with acute COVID-19.

The chain couples TRBV5-1 to TRBJ2-7; TRBD2 is a possible D gene (6 bases). Germline V gene data show CDR1 as SGHRS and CDR2 as YFSETQ. The V and J ends lost 5 bases and 3 bases respectively, with 18 bases between them. The CDR3 length is 15 residues. The chain's CDR3 is CASSFGAGNDYEQYF. The DNA of the CDR3 is TGCGCCAGCAGTTTTGGGGCGGGGAACGACTACGAGCAGTACTTC.

This CDR3 reads CASRRQGFNEKLFF. CDR3 DNA: TGTGCCAGCAGAAGACAGGGCTTCAATGAAAAACTGTTTTTT. This chain uses TRBV6-5 with TRBJ1-4; TRBD1 matches at 7 bases. The germline gives CDR1 MNHEY, CDR2 SVGAGI. V shed 6 bases, J shed 5 bases, and the junction held 6 bases outside the gene matches. The CDR3 spans 14 residues.

The genes are TRBV29-1 and TRBJ2-4; 8 nucleotides agree with TRBD2. CDR3 size: 12 residues. Trimming took 6 bases from V and 5 from J; bases not matched to a gene: 3. Germline V lookup: CDR1 SQVTM, CDR2 ANQGSEA. CDR3 sequence: CSVTSAQNIQYF. For the CDR3, the DNA is TGCAGCGTGACTAGCGCCCAAAACATTCAGTACTTC.

This sequence joins TRBV2 and TRBJ1-1, with D unresolved. Germline assignment: CDR1 SNHLY and CDR2 FYNNEI. Trimming pared 4 bases from V and 1 base from J, leaving 7 bases between. The CDR3 is 13 residues long. The CDR3 spells CASSVRGNTEAFF. DNA for the CDR3: TGTGCCAGCAGTGTGAGAGGGAACACTGAAGCTTTCTTT.

The gene calls are TRBV3-1 (or the pseudogene TRBV3-2) and TRBJ2-3; D unresolved. V was cut by 2 bases and J by 4 bases, with 4 bases left in between. This CDR3 contains 12 residues. CDR1 is LGHDT and CDR2 is YNNKEL in the germline V gene (reference sequence). CDR3 DNA: TGTGCCAGCAGCCAACTTGCAGATACGCAGTATTTT. It is translated as CASSQLADTQYF.

This clone was counted a single time. The chain links TRBV6-2 or TRBV6-3 to TRBJ1-1; 12 nucleotides line up with TRBD1. This CDR3 contains 18 residues. Germline CDR1 and CDR2: MNHEY and SVGEGT. The junction had 9 bases not matched to a gene; V was cut back by 0 bases and J by 4 bases. The CDR3: CASSYSRRGQGARTEAFF. The CDR3 DNA follows: TGTGCCAGCAGTTACTCCCGCCGGGGACAGGGGGCGCGCACTGAAGCTTTCTTT.

This chain connects TRBV5-1 to TRBJ2-2; D may be TRBD1 (5 bases). Trimming pared 0 bases from V and 0 bases from J, leaving 9 bases between. The CDR3 length is 16 residues. Germline loops: CDR1 SGHRS, CDR2 YFSETQ. The CDR3 spells CASSLGGRANTGELFF. The CDR3 DNA follows: TGCGCCAGCAGCTTGGGGGGCCGCGCGAACACCGGGGAGCTGTTTTTT.

This clone has only one observation. The rearrangement links TRBV18 to TRBJ2-7; 9 bases are a match to TRBD1. The CDR3 extends over 16 amino acids. Germline V gene lookup returns CDR1 KGHSH and CDR2 LQKENI. With V trimmed by 3 bases and J by 4 bases, 10 bases remained unmatched. The CDR3 DNA sequence: TGTGCCAGCTCACCTAATGCCGGGACAGGGATTTACGAGCAGTACGTC. Translating it yields CASSPNAGTGIYEQYV.

V gene TRBV11-3 combines with J gene TRBJ2-1, with 12 bases matching TRBD2. The V segment lost 4 bases and the J segment 6 bases; nucleotides outside the gene matches: 7. The CDR3 is 16 amino acids. Germline V CDR1 and CDR2: SGHNT, YENEEA. The CDR3 sequence: CASSSRTSGALNEQFF. CDR3 coding DNA: TGTGCCAGCAGCTCCCGGACTAGCGGGGCCCTCAATGAGCAGTTCTTC.

The CDR3 DNA reads as TGTGCCAGTAACCCAGGGAAGATTTCTGGAAACACCATATATTTT. Protein sequence: CASNPGKISGNTIYF. The chain couples TRBV19 to TRBJ1-3, with TRBD1 as a possible D gene (5 bases). This CDR3 spans 15 amino acids. V dropped 7 bases and J dropped 1 base, with 14 bases sitting between them. Germline lookup yields CDR1 LNHDA and CDR2 SQIVND (reference sequence).

The chain combines TRBV7-9 with TRBJ2-1; 7 nucleotides align to TRBD1. Trimming took 3 bases from V and 2 from J; bases not matched to a gene: 7. The CDR3 contains 16 residues. Germline V gene sequence: CDR1 SEHNR, CDR2 FQNEAQ (reference sequence). The chain's CDR3 is CASSFRSTGAYNEQFF. CDR3 DNA sequence: TGTGCCAGCAGCTTTAGGAGCACAGGGGCCTACAATGAGCAGTTCTTC. The variable domain in full, completed from reference TRBV7-9 and TRBJ2-1, reads DTGVSQNPRHKITKRGQNVTFRCDPISEHNRLYWYRQTLGQGPEFLTYFQNEAQLEKSRLLSDRFSAERPKGSFSTLEIQRTEQGDSAMYLCASSFRSTGAYNEQFFGPGTRLTVL.

The chain joins TRBV2 to TRBJ1-4; D perhaps matches TRBD1 (5 bases). V was clipped by 7 bases and J by 7 bases, with 13 bases between them. Per germline, CDR1 SNHLY and CDR2 FYNNEI. This CDR3 is built from 13 residues. The CDR3 protein is CASTRGFGEKLFF. The CDR3, as DNA: TGTGCCAGCACTAGGGGATTCGGTGAAAAACTGTTTTTT.

This chain connects TRBV2 to TRBJ1-4, with D unclear. CDR1 is SNHLY and CDR2 is FYNNEI in the germline V gene. Trimming stripped 6 bases from V and 0 bases from J, with 8 bases between. The CDR3 totals 14 residues. The CDR3 sequence is CASRRDTTNEKLFF. Written as DNA, the CDR3 is TGTGCCAGCAGGAGAGACACAACTAATGAAAAACTGTTTTTT.

The rearrangement uses TRBV19 and TRBJ1-2; 8 positions match TRBD1. Trimming at V came to 6 bases and at J to 0 bases, leaving 6 bases not matched to a gene. Per germline, CDR1 LNHDA and CDR2 SQIVND (reference sequence). This CDR3 is built from 15 residues. CDR3 sequence: CASSARTGSNYGYTF. CDR3 DNA sequence: TGTGCCAGTAGCGCTCGGACAGGGTCTAACTATGGCTACACCTTC.

As concerns this clone: Other DNA sequences in this sample translate to the same CDR3. The rearrangement links TRBV12-3 or TRBV12-4 to TRBJ1-1; D might be TRBD1 (5 bases). Between the trimmed V and J ends, which lost 1 base and 2 bases, there was a span of 5 bases. This CDR3 spans 13 amino acids. The CDR3 loop is CASSLGGNTEAFF. CDR3 coding DNA: TGTGCCAGCAGTTTAGGGGGCAACACTGAAGCTTTCTTT.

The chain employs TRBV9 and TRBJ2-5; D is uncertain. The CDR3 covers 14 residues. CDR1 and CDR2 (germline): SGDLS, YYNGEE. V was clipped by 0 bases and J by 2 bases, with 8 bases between them. CDR3: CASSVGGLQETQYF. The CDR3 region has the DNA TGTGCCAGCAGCGTAGGAGGATTACAAGAGACCCAGTACTTC.

The rearrangement links TRBV6-2 or TRBV6-3 to TRBJ1-5; 9 nucleotides agree with TRBD1. Germline CDR1 MNHEY, CDR2 SVGEGT. Unmatched junction bases numbered 6, after V lost 6 bases and J lost 6 bases. The CDR3 runs to 14 residues. The CDR3 DNA reads as TGTGCCAGCAGCCGGGACAGGGCACGTCAGCCCCAGCATTTT. Amino acid sequence: CASSRDRARQPQHF.

The genes are TRBV12-3 or TRBV12-4 and TRBJ2-7, with D perhaps TRBD1 (5 bases). The CDR3 consists of 11 residues. With 4 bases removed from V and 7 bases from J, the gap between germline ends came to 8 bases. The CDR3 reads CASSSGREQYV. DNA for the CDR3: TGTGCCAGCAGTTCAGGGCGGGAGCAGTACGTC.

The chain employs TRBV19 and TRBJ1-1; weak D call: TRBD1 (5 bases). Trimming took 5 bases from V and 2 from J, leaving 12 bases between them. The CDR3 sequence is 14 residues long. Looked up from germline, CDR1 is LNHDA and CDR2 is SQIVND (reference sequence). DNA for the CDR3: TGTGCCAGTAGTCCCCTAGGGGCAAACACTGAAGCTTTCTTT. It specifies CASSPLGANTEAFF.